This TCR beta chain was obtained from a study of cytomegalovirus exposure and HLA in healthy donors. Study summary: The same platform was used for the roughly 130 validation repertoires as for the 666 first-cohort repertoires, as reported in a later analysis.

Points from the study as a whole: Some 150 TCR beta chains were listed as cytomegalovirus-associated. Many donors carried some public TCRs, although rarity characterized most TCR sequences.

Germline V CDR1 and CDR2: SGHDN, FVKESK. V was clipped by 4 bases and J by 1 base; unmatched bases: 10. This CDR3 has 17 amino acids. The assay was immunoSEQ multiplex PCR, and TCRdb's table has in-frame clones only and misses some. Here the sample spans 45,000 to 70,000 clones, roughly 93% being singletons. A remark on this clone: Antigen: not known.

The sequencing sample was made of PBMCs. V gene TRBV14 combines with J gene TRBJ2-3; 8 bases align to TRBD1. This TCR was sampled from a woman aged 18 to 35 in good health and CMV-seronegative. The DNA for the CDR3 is TGTGCCAGCAGCCCGACGGGACAGGACCTAGGCACAGATACGCAGTATTTT. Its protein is CASSPTGQDLGTDTQYF.